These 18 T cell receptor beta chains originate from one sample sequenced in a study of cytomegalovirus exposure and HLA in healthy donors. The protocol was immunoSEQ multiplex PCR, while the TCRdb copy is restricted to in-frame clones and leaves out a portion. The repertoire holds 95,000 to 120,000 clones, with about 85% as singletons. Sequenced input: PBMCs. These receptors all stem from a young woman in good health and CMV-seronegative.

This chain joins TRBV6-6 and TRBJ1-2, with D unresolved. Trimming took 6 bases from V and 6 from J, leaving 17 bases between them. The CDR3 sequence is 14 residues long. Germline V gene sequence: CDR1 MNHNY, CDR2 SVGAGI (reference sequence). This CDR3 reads CASSYQRVEDGYTF. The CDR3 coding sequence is TGTGCCAGCAGCTACCAGAGGGTAGAGGATGGCTACACCTTC.

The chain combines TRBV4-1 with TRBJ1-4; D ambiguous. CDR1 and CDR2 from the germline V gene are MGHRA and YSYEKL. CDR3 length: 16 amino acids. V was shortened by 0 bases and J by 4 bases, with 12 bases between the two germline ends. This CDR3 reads CASSQDYGLLNEKLFF. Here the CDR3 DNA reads TGCGCCAGCAGCCAAGACTATGGACTCCTTAATGAAAAACTGTTTTTT.

The CDR3 protein is CASSLEQGTYNEQFF. The CDR3 DNA sequence: TGCGCCAGCAGCTTGGAACAGGGGACCTACAATGAGCAGTTCTTC. V is TRBV5-1 and J is TRBJ2-1, with 7 bases that match TRBD1. The CDR3 totals 15 residues. CDR1 and CDR2 (germline): SGHRS, YFSETQ. Trimming removed 0 bases from V and 2 bases from J; junction bases left unmatched: 2. Based on the CDR3 plus reference TRBV5-1 and TRBJ2-1, the full variable domain is KAGVTQTPRYLIKTRGQQVTLSCSPISGHRSVSWYQQTPGQGLQFLFEYFSETQRNKGNFPGRFSGRQFSNSRSEMNVSTLELGDSALYLCASSLEQGTYNEQFFGPGTRLTVL.

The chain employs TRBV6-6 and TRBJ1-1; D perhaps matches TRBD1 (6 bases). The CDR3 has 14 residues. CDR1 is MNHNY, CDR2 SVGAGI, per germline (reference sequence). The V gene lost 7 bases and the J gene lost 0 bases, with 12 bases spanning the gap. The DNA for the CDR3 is TGTGCCAGCACCCAGGACAGTATGAACACTGAAGCTTTCTTT. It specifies CASTQDSMNTEAFF.

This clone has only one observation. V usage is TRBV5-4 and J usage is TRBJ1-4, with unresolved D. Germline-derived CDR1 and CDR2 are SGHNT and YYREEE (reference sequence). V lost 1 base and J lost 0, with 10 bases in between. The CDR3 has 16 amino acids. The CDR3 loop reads CASSLSGGATNEKLFF. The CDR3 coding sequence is TGTGCCAGCAGCTTGAGTGGCGGGGCAACTAATGAAAAACTGTTTTTT.

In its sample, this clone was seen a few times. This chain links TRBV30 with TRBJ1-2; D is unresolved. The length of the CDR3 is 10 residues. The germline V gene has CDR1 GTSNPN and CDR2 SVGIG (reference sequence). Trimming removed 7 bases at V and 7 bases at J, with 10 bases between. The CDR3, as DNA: TGTGCCTTATCTCCGGGTGGCTACACCTTC. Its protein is CALSPGGYTF.

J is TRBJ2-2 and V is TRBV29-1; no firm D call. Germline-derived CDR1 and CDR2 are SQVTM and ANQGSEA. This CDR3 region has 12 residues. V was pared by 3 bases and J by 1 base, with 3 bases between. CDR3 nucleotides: TGCAGCGTTGACCAGAACACCGGGGAGCTGTTTTTT. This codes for CSVDQNTGELFF.

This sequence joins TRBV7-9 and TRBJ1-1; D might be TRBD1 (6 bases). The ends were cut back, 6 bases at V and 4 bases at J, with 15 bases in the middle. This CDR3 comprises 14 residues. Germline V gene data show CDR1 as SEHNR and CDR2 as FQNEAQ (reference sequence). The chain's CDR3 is CASRAQGKGTEAFF. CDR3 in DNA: TGTGCCAGCAGGGCACAGGGTAAGGGCACTGAAGCTTTCTTT.

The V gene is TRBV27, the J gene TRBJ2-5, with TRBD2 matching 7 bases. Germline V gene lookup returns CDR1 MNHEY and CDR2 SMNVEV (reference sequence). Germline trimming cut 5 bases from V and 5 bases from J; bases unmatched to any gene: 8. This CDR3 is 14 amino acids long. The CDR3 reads CASSPIGGMETQYF. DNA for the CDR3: TGTGCCAGCAGTCCCATCGGGGGGATGGAGACCCAGTACTTC.

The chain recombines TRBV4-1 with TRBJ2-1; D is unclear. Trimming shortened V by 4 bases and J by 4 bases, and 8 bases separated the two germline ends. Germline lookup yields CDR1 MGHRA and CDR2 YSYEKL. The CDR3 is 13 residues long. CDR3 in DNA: TGCGCCAGCAGCCTCCAACAGTACAATGAGCAGTTCTTC. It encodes CASSLQQYNEQFF.

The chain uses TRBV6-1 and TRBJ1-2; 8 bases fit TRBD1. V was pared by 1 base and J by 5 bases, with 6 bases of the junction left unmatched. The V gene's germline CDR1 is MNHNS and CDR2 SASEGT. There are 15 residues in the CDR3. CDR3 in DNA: TGTGCCAGCAGTGAAGAAACAGGGGGGGGGTATGGCTACACCTTC. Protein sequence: CASSEETGGGYGYTF.

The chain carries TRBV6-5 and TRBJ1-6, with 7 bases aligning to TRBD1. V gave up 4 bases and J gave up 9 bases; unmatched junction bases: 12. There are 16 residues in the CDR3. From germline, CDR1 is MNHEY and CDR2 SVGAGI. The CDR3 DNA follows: TGTGCCAGCAGTTTCGTTACAGGGGTTTCGCGTTCACCCCTCCACTTT. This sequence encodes CASSFVTGVSRSPLHF.

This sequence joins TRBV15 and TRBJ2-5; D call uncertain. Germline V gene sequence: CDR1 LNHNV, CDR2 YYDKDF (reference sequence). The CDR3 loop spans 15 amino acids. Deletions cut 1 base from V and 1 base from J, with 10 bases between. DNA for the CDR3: TGTGCCACCAGCAGAGTACCCGGGTCCCAAGAGACCCAGTACTTC. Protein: CATSRVPGSQETQYF.

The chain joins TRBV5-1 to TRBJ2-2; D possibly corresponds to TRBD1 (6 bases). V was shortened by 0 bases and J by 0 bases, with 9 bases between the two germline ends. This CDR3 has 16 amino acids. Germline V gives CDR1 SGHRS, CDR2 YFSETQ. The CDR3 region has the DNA TGCGCCAGCAGCTTGGCCGGGACACCGAACACCGGGGAGCTGTTTTTT. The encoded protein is CASSLAGTPNTGELFF.

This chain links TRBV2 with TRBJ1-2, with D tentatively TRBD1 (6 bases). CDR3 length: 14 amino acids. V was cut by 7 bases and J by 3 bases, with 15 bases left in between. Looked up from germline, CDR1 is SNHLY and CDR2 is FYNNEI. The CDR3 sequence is CASTKGDVDYGYTF. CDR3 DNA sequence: TGTGCCAGCACTAAGGGGGACGTGGACTATGGCTACACCTTC.

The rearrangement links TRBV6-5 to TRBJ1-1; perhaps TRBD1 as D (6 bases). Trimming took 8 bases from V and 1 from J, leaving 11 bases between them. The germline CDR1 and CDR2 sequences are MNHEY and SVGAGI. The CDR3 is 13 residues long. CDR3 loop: CASGRQENTEAFF. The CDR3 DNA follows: TGTGCCAGCGGCCGACAGGAGAACACTGAAGCTTTCTTT.

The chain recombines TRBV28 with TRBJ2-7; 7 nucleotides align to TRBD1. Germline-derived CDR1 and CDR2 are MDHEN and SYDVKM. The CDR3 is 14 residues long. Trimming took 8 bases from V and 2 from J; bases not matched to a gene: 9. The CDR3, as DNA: TGTGCCAGCTACCCCAGGGGGTTCGCCTACGAGCAGTACTTC. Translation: CASYPRGFAYEQYF.

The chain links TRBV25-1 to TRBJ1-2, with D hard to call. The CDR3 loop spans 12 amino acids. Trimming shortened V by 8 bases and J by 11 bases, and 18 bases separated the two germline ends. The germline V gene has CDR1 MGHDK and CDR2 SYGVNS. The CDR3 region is CASSPEGMRYTF. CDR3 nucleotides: TGTGCCAGCTCCCCGGAAGGTATGCGGTACACCTTC.